One T cell receptor beta chain is described in this entry. This specimen comes from a study of control samples from healthy donors and cancer patients. Germline lookup yields CDR1 LGHNT and CDR2 FRNRAP. V dropped 7 bases and J dropped 2; count of bases not matched to a gene: 7. The CDR3 runs 15 residues. Clones were read by immunoSEQ multiplex PCR, and TCRdb kept only the in-frame ones, dropping some. The sample lists about 80,000 clones, 75% to 95% occurring once. This clonotype was obtained from a man aged 50 or older in good health. The sample was blood. V usage is TRBV12-5 and J usage is TRBJ2-5; 10 bases align to TRBD2. This chain's CDR3 is CASAQRGGEQETQYF. DNA of the CDR3: TGTGCTAGTGCCCAGCGGGGGGGGGAGCAAGAGACCCAGTACTTC.